Described below is a single T cell receptor beta chain sequence and its context. Its antigen is not identified. The sample comes from a study of T cell responses to AZD1222 COVID-19 vaccine. Findings and limits, study-wide: Spike-specific TCR breadth and depth grew following two AZD1222 doses. Donors were chiefly white British, with a greater number of females, and clonal diversity was perhaps underestimated. At baseline, just a handful of AZD1222 recipients tested seropositive.

TCRdb's table, derived via immunoSEQ multiplex PCR, lists solely in-frame clones and lacks some. The data contain 170,000 or so clones, 75% to 95% of them singletons. The CDR3 runs to 18 residues. Germline assignment: CDR1 SGHVS and CDR2 FQNEAQ. Trimming took 7 bases from V and 5 from J, leaving 30 bases between them. The TCR sequence derives from an adult in good health. The starting material was peripheral blood, obtained on day 0 of AZD1222 vaccination. The chain employs TRBV7-8 and TRBJ2-7, with D perhaps matching TRBD1 or TRBD2 (5 bases each). The CDR3 region is CASMELALSIGAKDEQYF. The CDR3 bases are TGTGCCAGCATGGAGTTAGCGTTAAGTATAGGGGCTAAGGACGAGCAGTACTTC.